At least ten counts were recorded for the clone carrying this T cell receptor beta chain. One end of the junction fails to match germline, which may point to a read error. This sample is part of a study of response to subunit inactivated influenza vaccine. Via MiXCR, TCRdb re-called the RT-PCR reads, giving one row per CDR3 protein. Among 650,000 to 800,000 distinct CDR3 sequences listed, roughly 20% were seen once. The CDR3 consists of 14 residues. CDR1 and CDR2 (germline): SGHRS, YFSETQ. This clonotype originated in a man aged 50 or older who received an inactivated influenza vaccine. Sequencing was performed on PBMCs from blood, taken about 5 days after vaccination. The chain uses TRBV5-1 and TRBJ2-7; D is tentatively TRBD1 or TRBD2 (5 bases each). Written as DNA, the CDR3 is TGTGCCAGCAGTTTGGGCCAGGGAGTCTACGAGCAGTACTTC. Protein sequence: CASSLGQGVYEQYF.